The TCR beta chain under discussion was sequenced for a study of monozygotic twins with inflammatory bowel disease (dated by TCRdb to between 2018 and 2021). In the study overall: A total of some 30 monozygotic twin pairs were included in the full study, comprising nine German pairs (four IBD-concordant, five IBD-discordant) and 19 IBD-discordant Danish pairs. Each individual had, on average, about 151 000 unique TCRalpha sequences and 181 000 unique TCRbeta sequences available for analysis. The search for disease-associated traits relied mainly on comparing IBD patients with their genetically identical healthy co-twins within discordant pairs.

Taken from the germline V gene, the CDR1 and CDR2 loops are SGHRS and YFSETQ. The CDR3 spans 15 residues, from the cysteine through the phenylalanine. No DNA was logged. Paper-wide results and their limitations: Because patients received different immunosuppressive treatments, the repertoires may have picked up extra background noise and variability between individuals. A decrease in TCRbeta repertoire diversity, as measured by inverse Simpson index, was observed in IBD patients compared with their healthy co-twins. Concordant and discordant twins showed no difference in repertoire similarity, possibly because of limited statistical power. Different T cell subtypes could not be distinguished in the analysis. Compared with healthy twins, IBD patients shared fewer clonotypes with other individuals, and the difference was most pronounced in patients with signs of disease activity. No single strong signal or clonotype linked to IBD turned up in the results, so the idea that one exists was not supported.

A roughly 2.5 ml peripheral blood sample was drawn into PAXgene tubes per donor and stored at -80°C. Without T cell sorting, total RNA was isolated from whole blood using the PAXgene blood miRNA kit on an automated QIAcube. Peripheral blood from monozygotic twin pairs, either concordant or discordant for inflammatory bowel disease, underwent deep TCRalpha and TCRbeta repertoire profiling that used unique molecular barcoding. For every twin pair, smoking habits were documented, and each individual was categorised as a current, former or never smoker. Receptor amplification or capture employed 5' RACE. Preparation of each TCR library used approximately 3.5 ug of total RNA. cDNA was synthesized with SMARTScribe reverse transcriptase in eight separate reactions per sample. During cDNA synthesis, unique molecular identifiers containing a 6-nucleotide sample barcode were introduced by template switching. TCRalpha and TCRbeta cDNA was amplified by two nested PCRs of 16 and 9 cycles, with bead purification after each PCR. Before amplification, the cDNA was both treated with uracil DNA-glycosylase and purified with the QIAquick PCR purification kit. The second PCR added Illumina TruSeq-compatible adapters along with sample-specific barcodes. Library quality and concentration were checked on TapeStation and Qubit, and libraries were pooled at around 4.7 ng each. Sequencing of pooled libraries was carried out on an Illumina HiSeq2500 single-index Rapid Run using 2 x 100 bp reads and custom sequencing primers. The original methods were these. PCR and sequencing errors were corrected by UMI-based consensus assembly using MiGEC version 1.2.6. V(D)J alignment, clonotype assembly and CDR3 extraction were performed with MiXCR version 2.1.1. Normalisation of gene usage, clonotype sharing and MAIT/NKT TCR abundance was achieved by analysing the top 1000, 10 000 and 20 000 clonotypes per sample. Diversity was computed as the inverse Simpson index with the vegan R package after downsampling to 27 000 UMIs. Paired Mann-Whitney U tests on discordant twin pairs were used, with Benjamini-Hochberg multiple-testing correction. Reads reprocessed by TCRdb are summarized as one entry per CDR3 protein sequence, and DNA is absent. The V and J calls were determined by TCRdb, not by the authors. The sample's clone listing holds a few hundred thousand distinct CDR3 sequences. The ten largest account for around 1.5% of the sample.

Notes on this clonotype: No antigen is known for it.

The chain employs TRBV5-1 and TRBJ2-2; TCRdb indicates TRBD1, and absent DNA this call remains unverified. The clonotype originates from a human donor with ulcerative colitis or Crohn's disease, or a healthy co-twin of an affected twin (not recorded which). Sequenced input: blood. The CDR3 reads as follows: CASSLGSQNTGELFF.